These 32 T cell receptor beta chains originate from one sample sequenced in a study of cytomegalovirus exposure and HLA in healthy donors. PCR employed 60 Vbeta and 13 Jbeta primers. Only in-frame clones appear in the TCRdb table, and some are missing; sequencing was by immunoSEQ multiplex PCR. The table lists under 250,000 clones, approximately 78% of them singletons, with 2.7% in the top ten. Sequenced material: PBMCs. These receptor sequences come from a woman in her 40s in good health and CMV-seronegative.

Points on this clone: Other DNA sequences in this sample translate to the same CDR3. V is TRBV6-5 and J is TRBJ2-2; possibly TRBD1 for D (6 bases). The CDR3 loop spans 15 amino acids. Germline assignment: CDR1 MNHEY and CDR2 SVGAGI. V shed 4 bases and J shed 8 bases, with 17 bases lying between them. As DNA, the CDR3 is TGTGCCAGCAGTTTAGGTGTGGGAACAGGGGGGGAGCTGTTTTTT. Translated: CASSLGVGTGGELFF.

This clone was recorded a few times. The V and J genes are TRBV6-6 and TRBJ2-5; possible D gene TRBD2, 5 bases. The CDR3 totals 14 residues. Per the germline V gene, CDR1 is MNHNY and CDR2 is SVGAGI (reference sequence). V was trimmed by 2 bases and J by 1 base, leaving 8 bases between them. CDR3 sequence reads: CASSYAGLQETQYF. CDR3 bases: TGTGCCAGCAGTTACGCGGGCCTCCAAGAGACCCAGTACTTC.

This clone was recorded only once. The genes are TRBV10-2 and TRBJ2-7, with 10 bases matching TRBD2. Germline CDR1 and CDR2: WSHSY and SAAADI. J was trimmed by 3 bases and V by 5 bases; bases with no gene match: 4. The CDR3 spans 14 residues. This CDR3 reads CASSWASGSYEQYF. The CDR3 coding sequence is TGCGCCAGCAGTTGGGCTAGCGGGAGCTACGAGCAGTACTTC.

The chain combines TRBV29-1 with TRBJ2-7; D is perhaps TRBD2 (5 bases). With 3 bases removed from V and 2 bases from J, the gap between germline ends came to 8 bases. CDR3 length equals 12 residues. CDR1 SQVTM and CDR2 ANQGSEA come from the germline V gene. The CDR3: CSVERVPYEQYF. As DNA, the CDR3 is TGCAGCGTTGAGAGGGTACCCTACGAGCAGTACTTC.

This clone appeared once. This same CDR3 is encoded by further DNA sequences in the sample. The rearrangement uses TRBV6-5 and TRBJ1-5; 8 nucleotides line up with TRBD1. Trimming took 5 bases from V and 0 from J; bases not matched to a gene: 3. The CDR3 consists of 15 residues. Germline CDR1 is MNHEY and CDR2 is SVGAGI. For the CDR3, the DNA is TGTGCCAGCAGTCGACAGGGGTTTAGCAATCAGCCCCAGCATTTT. This encodes CASSRQGFSNQPQHF.

The rearrangement joins TRBV21-1 to TRBJ2-4; the table calls TRBD1, which could not be checked here. TRBV21-1 is a pseudogene locus. There are 13 residues in the CDR3. The CDR3 sequence: CASRSRVKNIQYF. CDR3 DNA: TGTGCCAGCAGGTCCAGGGTCAAAAACATTCAGTACTTC.

This chain links TRBV5-1 with TRBJ2-7; TRBD1 agrees at 7 bases. V lost 5 bases and J lost 0; bases outside the gene matches: 8. This CDR3 is built from 15 residues. Germline V gene data show CDR1 as SGHRS and CDR2 as YFSETQ. Here the CDR3 DNA reads TGCGCCAGCAGTTTTAGGACAGGTAGCTCCTACGAGCAGTACTTC. Its translation: CASSFRTGSSYEQYF.

J is TRBJ1-2 and V is TRBV2; tentatively, D is TRBD1 (6 bases). Germline loops: CDR1 SNHLY, CDR2 FYNNEI. The CDR3 consists of 13 residues. Trimming removed 5 bases at V and 2 bases at J, with 9 bases between. In DNA form, the CDR3 reads TGTGCCAGCAGTATTACAGGGAACTATGGCTACACCTTC. This translates into CASSITGNYGYTF.

The gene calls are TRBV9 and TRBJ2-7, with D perhaps matching TRBD2 (6 bases). The V and J ends lost 4 bases and 5 bases respectively, with 13 bases between them. CDR3 size: 13 residues. Germline-derived CDR1 and CDR2 are SGDLS and YYNGEE. Here the CDR3 DNA reads TGTGCCAGCAGCCCCGATGGAGGGGACGAGCAGTACTTC. This encodes CASSPDGGDEQYF. The full variable domain, with the rest looked up from reference TRBV9 and TRBJ2-7, is DSGVTQTPKHLITATGQRVTLRCSPRSGDLSVYWYQQSLDQGLQFLIQYYNGEERAKGNILERFSAQQFPDLHSELNLSSLELGDSALYFCASSPDGGDEQYFGPGTRLTVT.

The chain uses TRBV5-1 and TRBJ2-7, with a possible D match to TRBD2 (5 bases). Germline V gives CDR1 SGHRS, CDR2 YFSETQ. Trimming took off 4 bases at V and 6 bases at J, with 17 bases between the two ends. The CDR3 covers 14 residues. The CDR3 region is CASSGAAMLSEQYF. The CDR3 DNA is TGCGCCAGCAGCGGAGCGGCTATGTTGAGCGAGCAGTACTTC.

The chain recombines TRBV2 with TRBJ2-7; D unresolved. Per the germline V gene, CDR1 is SNHLY and CDR2 is FYNNEI. V shed 9 bases and J shed 5 bases, with 14 bases lying between them. This CDR3 contains 12 residues. The chain's CDR3 is CASRGEVHEQYF. The CDR3 DNA follows: TGTGCCAGTAGAGGTGAGGTCCACGAGCAGTACTTC.

This clone was seen once. The chain couples TRBV4-1 to TRBJ1-4; 7 positions agree with TRBD1. The CDR3 totals 15 residues. Trimming at V came to 5 bases and at J to 7 bases, leaving 10 bases not matched to a gene. The germline V gene encodes CDR1 MGHRA and CDR2 YSYEKL. The CDR3 reads CASSDNLQGVEKLFF. DNA for the CDR3: TGCGCCAGCAGCGATAATCTGCAGGGGGTTGAAAAACTGTTTTTT.

V usage is TRBV7-3 and J usage is TRBJ2-5; the match to TRBD2 covers 7 bases. Germline V lookup: CDR1 SGHTA, CDR2 FQGTGA. Germline trimming cut 4 bases from V and 4 bases from J; bases unmatched to any gene: 9. The CDR3 loop spans 15 amino acids. The CDR3 region has the DNA TGTGCCAGCAGCTCGAGGGGATCGGGGGGAGAGACCCAGTACTTC. It codes for CASSSRGSGGETQYF.

This clone turned up a few times. The gene calls are TRBV5-1 and TRBJ2-7, with 8 bases identical to TRBD2. Germline-derived CDR1 and CDR2 are SGHRS and YFSETQ. J was trimmed by 2 bases and V by 3 bases; bases with no gene match: 4. The CDR3 is 14 amino acids. DNA of the CDR3: TGCGCCAGCAGCTCAGGACTAGCTGCCTACGAGCAGTACTTC. Its translation: CASSSGLAAYEQYF.

This clone was observed a single time. In the same sample, other DNA sequences code for this CDR3. In DNA, the CDR3 is TGTGCCAGCAGCGGAGGGGGCAGCAATCAGCCCCAGCATTTT. The encoded protein is CASSGGGSNQPQHF. The gene calls are TRBV28 and TRBJ1-5; 7 bases are a match to TRBD1. Germline V lookup: CDR1 MDHEN, CDR2 SYDVKM. The trim removed 6 bases at V and 1 base at J, leaving 3 bases unmatched. The CDR3 length is 14 residues.

This clone occurred once. The chain joins TRBV5-1 to TRBJ2-7; D ambiguous. V dropped 7 bases and J dropped 3 bases, with 20 bases sitting between them. The CDR3 runs to 15 residues. The V gene's germline CDR1 is SGHRS and CDR2 YFSETQ. The CDR3 DNA is TGCGCCAGCCGGGTACCATCGCGGATGAACTACGAGCAGTACTTC. Protein product: CASRVPSRMNYEQYF. Using reference TRBV5-1 and TRBJ2-7 for the parts outside the CDR3, the full variable domain is KAGVTQTPRYLIKTRGQQVTLSCSPISGHRSVSWYQQTPGQGLQFLFEYFSETQRNKGNFPGRFSGRQFSNSRSEMNVSTLELGDSALYLCASRVPSRMNYEQYFGPGTRLTVT.

The chain is built from TRBV13 and TRBJ2-1; D is possibly TRBD2 (6 bases). Germline CDR1 reads PRHDT; CDR2 reads FYEKMQ (reference sequence). This CDR3 is built from 15 residues. V was shortened by 4 bases and J by 3 bases, with 13 bases between the two germline ends. CDR3 nucleotide sequence: TGTGCCAGCAGCTCCCGCGGGATTCGCTACAATGAGCAGTTCTTC. Its protein product is CASSSRGIRYNEQFF.

The chain is built from TRBV7-2 and TRBJ2-5; D may be TRBD2 (5 bases). This CDR3 comprises 17 residues. Germline CDR1 is SGHTA and CDR2 is FQGNSA. V was cut by 1 base and J by 2 bases, with 17 bases left in between. CDR3 region: CASSLGVGGRTQETQYF. CDR3 coding DNA: TGTGCCAGCAGCTTAGGAGTTGGCGGGCGCACTCAAGAGACCCAGTACTTC.

Worth noting for this clone: This CDR3 is also generated by other DNA sequences in the sample. The chain combines TRBV25-1 with TRBJ2-5; tentative D call: TRBD1 (6 bases). Trimming took 2 bases from V and 5 from J, leaving 21 bases between them. CDR1 and CDR2 (germline): MGHDK, SYGVNS. The CDR3 extends over 17 amino acids. This CDR3 is CASSEPRLGALGETQYF. DNA of the CDR3: TGTGCCAGCAGTGAACCCCGGCTGGGGGCATTGGGGGAGACCCAGTACTTC.

The genes are TRBV4-2 and TRBJ2-5; D might be TRBD2 (5 bases). The J call may be mistaken, given a closer DNA end match to TRBJ2-7. Germline CDR1 LGHNA, CDR2 YNFKEQ. The CDR3 is made up of 13 amino acids. For the CDR3, the DNA is TGTGCCAGCAGCCAAGGTACGGGGTTCGAGCAGTACTTC. Protein sequence: CASSQGTGFEQYF.

The chain recombines TRBV6-1 with TRBJ2-5; 13 nucleotides match TRBD2. CDR1 and CDR2 (germline): MNHNS, SASEGT. V trimming: 1 base; J trimming: 5 bases; junction bases outside the gene matches: 1. The length of the CDR3 is 15 residues. This CDR3 is CASSEVTSGRETQYF. CDR3 bases: TGTGCCAGCAGTGAAGTGACTAGCGGGAGGGAGACCCAGTACTTC.

This chain connects TRBV5-5 to TRBJ2-4; D call uncertain. Germline assignment: CDR1 SGHKS and CDR2 YYEKEE (reference sequence). V lost 4 bases, J lost 6 bases, and 11 bases lay in between. The CDR3 length is 13 residues. Written as DNA, the CDR3 is TGTGCCAGCAGCCCCGTCGTTAGAAACATTCAGTACTTC. Protein product: CASSPVVRNIQYF.

The chain employs TRBV6-1 and TRBJ1-5; TRBD1 agrees at 7 bases. Germline V gives CDR1 MNHNS, CDR2 SASEGT. V dropped 8 bases and J dropped 4; count of bases not matched to a gene: 8. This CDR3 is built from 14 residues. For the CDR3, the DNA is TGTGCCAGCTCATGGACAGGAAGAAATCAGCCCCAGCATTTT. It encodes CASSWTGRNQPQHF.

The V and J genes are TRBV4-1 and TRBJ2-5, with 8 bases aligning to TRBD1. The CDR3 runs to 14 residues. Germline assignment: CDR1 MGHRA and CDR2 YSYEKL. Trimming at V came to 2 bases and at J to 7 bases, leaving 6 bases not matched to a gene. CDR3 sequence (DNA): TGCGCCAGCAGCCAACCAGGGGGCGCCGGGACCCAGTACTTC. This translates into CASSQPGGAGTQYF.

The chain couples TRBV11-2 to TRBJ1-1; possible D gene TRBD1, 6 bases. This CDR3 has 14 amino acids. V shed 3 bases and J shed 0 bases, with 8 bases lying between them. Germline-derived CDR1 and CDR2 are SGHAT and FQNNGV. The CDR3 region is CASSFWGLNTEAFF. The CDR3 DNA follows: TGTGCCAGCAGCTTTTGGGGGCTGAACACTGAAGCTTTCTTT.

V is TRBV5-1 and J is TRBJ2-7; the match to TRBD1 covers 9 bases. There are 15 residues in the CDR3. Germline lookup yields CDR1 SGHRS and CDR2 YFSETQ. The V gene end was trimmed by 3 bases and the J gene end by 7 bases; junction bases not matched to a gene: 11. The CDR3 is CASSSPGTGSGEQYF. The CDR3 nucleotides read TGCGCCAGCAGCTCACCCGGGACAGGGTCGGGTGAGCAGTACTTC.

The V gene is TRBV28, the J gene TRBJ2-1; 8 bases agree with TRBD2. The germline V gene encodes CDR1 MDHEN and CDR2 SYDVKM. The V segment lost 7 bases and the J segment 3 bases; nucleotides outside the gene matches: 8. There are 15 residues in the CDR3. This chain's CDR3 is CASTIPSGSYNEQFF. In nucleotides, the CDR3 is TGTGCCAGCACCATCCCAAGCGGGAGCTACAATGAGCAGTTCTTC.

The chain has TRBV5-1 and TRBJ2-5, with TRBD2 as a possible D gene (5 bases). The CDR3 runs to 14 residues. The V and J ends lost 4 bases and 1 base respectively, with 11 bases between them. Per the germline V gene, CDR1 is SGHRS and CDR2 is YFSETQ. The DNA of the CDR3 is TGCGCCAGCAGCGTAGGGAGCCTCCAAGAGACCCAGTACTTC. This encodes CASSVGSLQETQYF.

Only a few counts were recorded for this clone. The chain carries TRBV25-1 and TRBJ2-3; D not resolved. V was cut by 6 bases and J by 4 bases, with 20 bases left in between. The CDR3 covers 16 residues. Germline CDR1 MGHDK, CDR2 SYGVNS. The CDR3 here is CASSEGRANKADTQYF. CDR3 DNA: TGTGCCAGCAGCGAAGGGCGAGCCAATAAGGCAGATACGCAGTATTTT.

The count of this clone is one. The rearrangement uses TRBV5-8 and TRBJ1-1; tentatively, D is TRBD1 (6 bases). V was trimmed by 1 base and J by 1 base, leaving 11 bases between them. The CDR3 runs to 15 residues. Per the germline V gene, CDR1 is SGHTS and CDR2 is YDEGEE. In nucleotides, the CDR3 is TGTGCCAGCAGCTTGTATACAGGGTGGAACACTGAAGCTTTCTTT. Translation: CASSLYTGWNTEAFF.

The chain has TRBV6-1 and TRBJ1-5, with 7 bases matching TRBD1. Trimming removed 7 bases from V and 7 bases from J; junction bases left unmatched: 13. Germline V gene data show CDR1 as MNHNS and CDR2 as SASEGT. The CDR3 runs to 15 residues. The CDR3 nucleotides read TGTGCCAGCAATCCGGAACCGACAGGGCACCAGCCCCAGCATTTT. This encodes CASNPEPTGHQPQHF.

The chain uses TRBV6-4 and TRBJ2-3, with 8 bases fitting TRBD2. CDR1 is MRHNA, CDR2 SNTAGT, per germline. J gave up 4 bases and V 7 bases, and 19 bases lay outside the gene matches. The CDR3 length is 18 residues. The DNA of the CDR3 is TGTGCCAGCACTAGAAACGCCATAGCGGGATTTCGCCCAGATACGCAGTATTTT. Its translation: CASTRNAIAGFRPDTQYF.